The 20 T cell receptor beta chains given below trace back to one sample, sequenced in a study of blood T cells in healthy people across ages. Through a sample-barcoded 5' primer and a J-beta primer mix, a second PCR was run for roughly 6 to 11 cycles. A single record per CDR3 protein comes from TCRdb applying MiXCR to the 5' RACE reads. The profile shows 800,000 to 900,000 distinct CDR3 sequences, about 59% of them singletons. Sequencing was performed on blood. The receptors shown here come from a man aged 25-45 years in good health.

The chain employs TRBV11-1 and TRBJ2-4; TRBD2 matches at 10 bases. The end of the DNA fits TRBJ2-5 better, so the J call may be wrong. The germline V gene encodes CDR1 SGHAT and CDR2 FQDESV (reference sequence). The CDR3 is 15 residues long. CDR3 sequence reads: CASRSSGGPQETQYF. The CDR3 bases are TGTGCCAGCAGATCTAGCGGGGGACCCCAAGAGACCCAGTACTTC.

This chain joins TRBV4-2 and TRBJ2-5, with D maybe TRBD1 (6 bases). V dropped 8 bases and J dropped 4 bases, with 17 bases sitting between them. CDR3 size: 14 residues. Germline V lookup: CDR1 LGHNA, CDR2 YNFKEQ. Written as DNA, the CDR3 is TGTGCCAGCGGCACCTTGGCAGGGGTAGAGACCCAGTACTTC. Protein sequence: CASGTLAGVETQYF.

V is TRBV20-1 and J is TRBJ1-1; D ambiguous. CDR3 length equals 12 residues. The V end lost 2 bases, the J end lost 0 bases, and 4 bases lay between the germline ends. Per germline, CDR1 DFQATT and CDR2 SNEGSKA (reference sequence). Here the CDR3 reads CSARRVNTEAFF. The CDR3 DNA is TGCAGTGCTAGACGGGTGAACACTGAAGCTTTCTTT.

The rearrangement links TRBV19 to TRBJ1-2, with D unclear. V lost 7 bases, J lost 6 bases, and 9 bases lay in between. Germline CDR1 reads LNHDA; CDR2 reads SQIVND (reference sequence). The CDR3 is 11 residues long. The CDR3 protein is CASNKYDGYTF. The CDR3 DNA is TGTGCCAGTAATAAGTACGATGGCTACACCTTC.

The J gene is TRBJ2-5, the V gene TRBV6-1, with 15 positions matching TRBD2. The V and J ends lost 6 bases and 5 bases, in that order; junction bases with no gene match: 13. CDR3 length: 18 amino acids. Germline V gives CDR1 MNHNS, CDR2 SASEGT. CDR3 loop: CASRGLAGGLRWWETQYF. The DNA for the CDR3 is TGTGCCAGCAGGGGACTAGCGGGGGGCCTCAGATGGTGGGAGACCCAGTACTTC.

The CDR3 DNA reads as TGTGCCAGCAGCCCAAGACTAGCGGGGTTTTTCACAGATACGCAGTATTTT. It codes for CASSPRLAGFFTDTQYF. The chain links TRBV11-1 to TRBJ2-3; the match to TRBD2 covers 11 bases. V gave up 5 bases and J gave up 2 bases; unmatched junction bases: 9. CDR3 length: 17 amino acids. Germline values: CDR1 SGHAT, CDR2 FQDESV (reference sequence).

This chain connects TRBV7-9 to TRBJ2-1; the D gene could be TRBD1 or TRBD2 (5 bases each). Trimming left V 5 bases short and J 7 bases short, with 18 bases between. The CDR3 is 15 amino acids. Germline CDR1 SEHNR, CDR2 FQNEAQ (reference sequence). The CDR3 DNA is TGTGCCAGCAGCAGGGGACCGGCGGCCTCAAATGAGCAGTTCTTC. This codes for CASSRGPAASNEQFF.

J is TRBJ2-5 and V is TRBV20-1; the match to TRBD2 covers 7 bases. From germline, CDR1 is DFQATT and CDR2 SNEGSKA (reference sequence). This CDR3 region has 14 residues. V shed 0 bases, J shed 5 bases, and the junction held 6 bases outside the gene matches. The CDR3 sequence: CSARDRTRGETQYF. The CDR3 DNA reads TGCAGTGCTAGAGACAGGACTAGAGGCGAGACCCAGTACTTC.

This chain uses TRBV4-3 with TRBJ2-7, with 10 bases lining up with TRBD1. The CDR3 contains 14 residues. With V trimmed by 3 bases and J by 3 bases, 2 bases remained unmatched. The germline V gene has CDR1 LGHNA and CDR2 YSLEER. CDR3 bases: TGCGCCAGCAGCCACCGGGACAGGGGCTACGAGCAGTACTTC. It yields the protein CASSHRDRGYEQYF.

This clonotype came up a few times. The chain couples TRBV10-3 to TRBJ2-4, with D possibly TRBD1 on 6 matching bases. The J call could be wrong; TRBJ2-7 is a better fit for the DNA end. The CDR3 contains 15 residues. In germline, CDR1 is ENHRY, CDR2 SYGVKD. CDR3 bases: TGTGCCATCAGTGAGTCGGGGGCCTCCACCTACGAGCAGTACTTC. Protein product: CAISESGASTYEQYF.

CDR3 residues: CASSQQRGFDEQFF. Here the CDR3 DNA reads TGCGCCAGCAGCCAACAGCGCGGGTTCGATGAGCAGTTCTTC. J is TRBJ2-1 and V is TRBV4-3; possible D gene TRBD2, 5 bases. Trimming took 2 bases from V and 8 from J, leaving 13 bases between them. Germline V gene data show CDR1 as LGHNA and CDR2 as YSLEER. The CDR3 contains 14 residues.

The chain links TRBV6-2 or TRBV6-3 to TRBJ2-6; D ambiguous. Germline assignment: CDR1 MNHEY and CDR2 SVGEGT. Deletions cut 6 bases from V and 0 bases from J, with 9 bases between. This CDR3 has 15 residues. CDR3 loop: CASSSIVSGANVLTF. DNA of the CDR3: TGTGCCAGCAGCTCGATTGTCTCTGGGGCCAACGTCCTGACTTTC.

This clonotype has more than one count but fewer than ten. The gene calls are TRBV10-3 and TRBJ2-7; 7 nucleotides line up with TRBD2. The CDR3 loop spans 14 amino acids. Looked up from germline, CDR1 is ENHRY and CDR2 is SYGVKD. Losses at the gene ends were 4 bases for V and 4 bases for J; bases not matched to a gene: 7. The CDR3 here is CAISGAGREYEQYF. In DNA form, the CDR3 reads TGTGCCATCAGTGGAGCAGGGAGGGAGTACGAGCAGTACTTC.

This clonotype was counted between two and nine times. The chain couples TRBV5-1 to TRBJ2-7, with TRBD1 identical over 10 bases. Germline loops: CDR1 SGHRS, CDR2 YFSETQ. This CDR3 has 13 residues. V lost 4 bases to trimming and J lost 7 bases; unmatched junction nucleotides: 5. CDR3 sequence: CASSDDRGHEQYF. The CDR3 DNA reads as TGCGCCAGCAGCGACGACAGGGGGCATGAGCAGTACTTC. Variable domain in full (rest from reference TRBV5-1 and TRBJ2-7): KAGVTQTPRYLIKTRGQQVTLSCSPISGHRSVSWYQQTPGQGLQFLFEYFSETQRNKGNFPGRFSGRQFSNSRSEMNVSTLELGDSALYLCASSDDRGHEQYFGPGTRLTVT.

The rearrangement joins TRBV7-3 to TRBJ2-5, with 7 bases matching TRBD1. The end of the DNA fits TRBJ2-7 better, so the J call may be wrong. The germline CDR1 and CDR2 sequences are SGHTA and FQGTGA. The CDR3 is 16 amino acids. The DNA for the CDR3 is TGTGCCAGCAGCCCACCCCCTACAGGGGATAGCAACGAGCAGTACTTC. This gives the protein CASSPPPTGDSNEQYF.

CDR3 in DNA: TGTGCCAGCAGCCCACCGGGCAGCCCAGCCGGCACGCAGTATTTT. Translation: CASSPPGSPAGTQYF. The V call is TRBV14, the J call TRBJ2-3, with D hard to call. Trimming pared 4 bases from V and 9 bases from J, leaving 20 bases between. The germline CDR1 and CDR2 sequences are SGHDN and FVKESK. This CDR3 has 15 residues.

The rearrangement joins TRBV7-2 to TRBJ1-2, with D possibly being TRBD1 (5 bases). CDR1 and CDR2 from the germline V gene are SGHTA and FQGNSA. V was shortened by 2 bases and J by 3 bases, with 10 bases between the two germline ends. The CDR3 runs to 14 residues. CDR3 protein: CASSLPGYYYGYTF. CDR3 nucleotide sequence: TGTGCCAGCAGCTTACCAGGGTACTACTATGGCTACACCTTC.

To note about this clonotype: Mismatch with germline at one junction end may stem from a read error. The chain is built from TRBV7-9 and TRBJ1-1; D not certain. Germline assignment: CDR1 SEHNR and CDR2 FQNEAQ (reference sequence). The CDR3 totals 13 residues. CDR3 amino acids: CASSSGRLTKAFF. CDR3 in DNA: TGTGCCAGCAGCTCCGGCAGGCTCACTAAAGCTTTCTTT. The whole variable domain, remainder taken from reference TRBV7-9 and TRBJ1-1, is DTGVSQNPRHKITKRGQNVTFRCDPISEHNRLYWYRQTLGQGPEFLTYFQNEAQLEKSRLLSDRFSAERPKGSFSTLEIQRTEQGDSAMYLCASSSGRLTKAFFGQGTRLTVV.

In its sample, this clonotype was seen a few times. The V and J genes are TRBV2 and TRBJ1-1; D is possibly TRBD1 (5 bases). V lost 10 bases, J lost 0 bases, and 12 bases lay in between. The CDR3 loop spans 13 amino acids. The germline V gene has CDR1 SNHLY and CDR2 FYNNEI. In nucleotides, the CDR3 is TGTGCCACCGCGGACACCATGAACACTGAAGCTTTCTTT. The encoded protein is CATADTMNTEAFF.

The V and J genes are TRBV6-2 or TRBV6-3 and TRBJ1-6; the D is unclear. This CDR3 has 14 residues. V dropped 6 bases and J dropped 9 bases, with 15 bases sitting between them. Germline-derived CDR1 and CDR2 are MNHEY and SVGEGT. This chain's CDR3 is CASRTTAFRSPLHF. The DNA of the CDR3 is TGTGCCAGCAGGACGACGGCTTTCCGTTCACCCCTCCACTTT.